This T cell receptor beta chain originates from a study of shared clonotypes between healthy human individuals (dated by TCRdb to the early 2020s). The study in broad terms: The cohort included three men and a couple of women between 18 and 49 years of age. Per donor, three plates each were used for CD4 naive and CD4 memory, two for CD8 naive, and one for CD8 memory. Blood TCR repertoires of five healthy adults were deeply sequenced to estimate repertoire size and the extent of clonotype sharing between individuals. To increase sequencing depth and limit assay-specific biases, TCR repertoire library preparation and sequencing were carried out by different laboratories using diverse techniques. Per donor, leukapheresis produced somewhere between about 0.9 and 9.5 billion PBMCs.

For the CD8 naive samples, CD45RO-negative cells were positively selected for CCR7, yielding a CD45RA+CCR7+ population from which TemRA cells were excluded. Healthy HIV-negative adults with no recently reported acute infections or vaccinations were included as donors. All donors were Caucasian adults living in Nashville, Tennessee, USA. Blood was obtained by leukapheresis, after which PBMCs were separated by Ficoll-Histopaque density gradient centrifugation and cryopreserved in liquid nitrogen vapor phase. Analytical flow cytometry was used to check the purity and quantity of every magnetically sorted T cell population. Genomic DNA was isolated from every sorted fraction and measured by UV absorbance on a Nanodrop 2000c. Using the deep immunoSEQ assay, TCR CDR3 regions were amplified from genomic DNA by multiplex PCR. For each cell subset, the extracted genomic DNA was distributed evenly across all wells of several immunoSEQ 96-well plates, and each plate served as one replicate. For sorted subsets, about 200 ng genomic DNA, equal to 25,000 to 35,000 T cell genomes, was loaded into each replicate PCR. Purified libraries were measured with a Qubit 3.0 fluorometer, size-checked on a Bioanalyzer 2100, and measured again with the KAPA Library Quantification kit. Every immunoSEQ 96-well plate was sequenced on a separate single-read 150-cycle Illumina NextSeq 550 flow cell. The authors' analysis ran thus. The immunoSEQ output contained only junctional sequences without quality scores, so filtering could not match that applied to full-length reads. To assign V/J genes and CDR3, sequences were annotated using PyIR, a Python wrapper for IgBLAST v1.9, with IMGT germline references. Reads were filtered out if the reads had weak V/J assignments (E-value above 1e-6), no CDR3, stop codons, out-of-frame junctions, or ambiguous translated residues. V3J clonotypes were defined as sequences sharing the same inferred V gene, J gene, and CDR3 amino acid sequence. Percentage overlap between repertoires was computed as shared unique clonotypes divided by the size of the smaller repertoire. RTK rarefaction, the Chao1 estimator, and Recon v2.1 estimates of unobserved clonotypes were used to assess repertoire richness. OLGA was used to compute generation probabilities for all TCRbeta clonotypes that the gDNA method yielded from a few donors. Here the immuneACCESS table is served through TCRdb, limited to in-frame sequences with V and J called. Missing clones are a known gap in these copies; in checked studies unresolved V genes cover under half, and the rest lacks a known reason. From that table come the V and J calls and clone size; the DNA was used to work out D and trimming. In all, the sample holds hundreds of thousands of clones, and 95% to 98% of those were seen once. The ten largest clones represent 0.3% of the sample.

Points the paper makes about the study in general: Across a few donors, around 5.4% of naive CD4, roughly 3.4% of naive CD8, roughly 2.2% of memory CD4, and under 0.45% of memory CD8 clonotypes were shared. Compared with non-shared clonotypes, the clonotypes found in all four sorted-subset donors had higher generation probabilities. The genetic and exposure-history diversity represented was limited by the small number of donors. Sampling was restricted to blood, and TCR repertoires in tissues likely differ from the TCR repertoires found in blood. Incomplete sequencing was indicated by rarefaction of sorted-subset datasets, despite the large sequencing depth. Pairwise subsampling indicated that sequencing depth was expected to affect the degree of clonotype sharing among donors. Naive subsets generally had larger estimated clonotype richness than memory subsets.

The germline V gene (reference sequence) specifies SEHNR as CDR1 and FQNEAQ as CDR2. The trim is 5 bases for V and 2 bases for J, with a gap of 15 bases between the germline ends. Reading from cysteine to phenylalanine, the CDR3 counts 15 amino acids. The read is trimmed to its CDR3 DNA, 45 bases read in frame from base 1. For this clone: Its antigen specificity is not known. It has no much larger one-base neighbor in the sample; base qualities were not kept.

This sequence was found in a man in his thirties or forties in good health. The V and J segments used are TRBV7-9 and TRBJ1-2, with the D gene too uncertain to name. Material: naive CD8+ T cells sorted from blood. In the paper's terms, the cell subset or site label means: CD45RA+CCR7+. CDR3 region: CASSTTDEPNYGYTF. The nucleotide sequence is TGTGCCAGCAGCACCACAGACGAACCCAACTATGGCTACACCTTC.